A single sample gave rise to the 21 T cell receptor beta chains below, sequenced in a study of cytomegalovirus exposure and HLA in healthy donors (TCRdb year 2017). Libraries were built with the immunoSEQ multiplex PCR assay. For the multiplex PCR, a mixture combining 60 forward primers for TCR Vbeta segments and 13 reverse primers for TCR Jbeta segments was used. TCRdb obtained this table from immuneACCESS and retained in-frame rearrangements with V and J assigned. These tables miss some clones; where compared with another copy, unresolved V genes account for less than half of the shortfall, and the remainder is unexplained. The sample table shows approximately 27,000 clones, and 70% are seen once. The ten largest clonotypes hold roughly 4.4% of the sample. Sample: PBMCs. The receptors come from a woman aged 45 to 65 in good health and CMV-seronegative.

The rearrangement links TRBV5-1 to TRBJ2-2; no firm D call. V was trimmed by 0 bases and J by 3 bases, leaving 6 bases between them. The CDR3 extends over 14 amino acids. The V gene's germline CDR1 is SGHRS and CDR2 YFSETQ. CDR3 loop: CASSLEPDTGELFF. The CDR3 DNA is TGCGCCAGCAGCTTGGAACCAGACACCGGGGAGCTGTTTTTT. The variable domain in full, completed from reference TRBV5-1 and TRBJ2-2, reads KAGVTQTPRYLIKTRGQQVTLSCSPISGHRSVSWYQQTPGQGLQFLFEYFSETQRNKGNFPGRFSGRQFSNSRSEMNVSTLELGDSALYLCASSLEPDTGELFFGEGSRLTVL.

The gene calls are TRBV6-1 and TRBJ2-1, with 10 bases aligning to TRBD1. Germline V gene lookup returns CDR1 MNHNS and CDR2 SASEGT. V shed 5 bases and J 7 bases; nucleotides not matched to a gene: 8. The CDR3 is 15 residues long. The CDR3 protein is CASSPRQGARNEQFF. The CDR3 bases are TGTGCCAGCAGTCCACGACAGGGGGCGAGGAATGAGCAGTTCTTC.

The chain recombines TRBV11-2 with TRBJ1-2; D not resolved. CDR1 is SGHAT and CDR2 is FQNNGV in the germline V gene. The V end lost 5 bases, the J end lost 0 bases, and 7 bases lay between the germline ends. This CDR3 spans 13 amino acids. The chain's CDR3 is CASSPTANYGYTF. The CDR3 nucleotides are TGTGCCAGCAGCCCAACAGCTAACTATGGCTACACCTTC.

The genes are TRBV7-2 and TRBJ2-3, with TRBD2 identical over 9 bases. The CDR3 length is 16 residues. After removal of 1 base from V and 7 bases from J, the junction contained 9 bases not matched to a gene. Germline values: CDR1 SGHTA, CDR2 FQGNSA. CDR3 nucleotide sequence: TGTGCCAGCAGCTTAGAAAGCGGGAGGCCGCGCAATACGCAGTATTTT. Its protein is CASSLESGRPRNTQYF.

The chain recombines TRBV7-9 with TRBJ1-1; D gene unclear. V gave up 0 bases and J gave up 0 bases, with 8 bases separating them. The CDR3 covers 15 residues. CDR1 is SEHNR and CDR2 is FQNEAQ in the germline V gene (reference sequence). The CDR3, as DNA: TGTGCCAGCAGCTTAGCTCTAGGAATGAACACTGAAGCTTTCTTT. Encoded protein: CASSLALGMNTEAFF. Full variable domain (remainder filled in from reference TRBV7-9 and TRBJ1-1): DTGVSQNPRHKITKRGQNVTFRCDPISEHNRLYWYRQTLGQGPEFLTYFQNEAQLEKSRLLSDRFSAERPKGSFSTLEIQRTEQGDSAMYLCASSLALGMNTEAFFGQGTRLTVV.

The chain has TRBV5-1 and TRBJ1-4; D is possibly TRBD1 (6 bases). The CDR3 has 14 residues. Germline values: CDR1 SGHRS, CDR2 YFSETQ. Trimming shortened V by 2 bases and J by 8 bases, and 13 bases separated the two germline ends. DNA of the CDR3: TGCGCCAGCAGCTTAGGACAGAGTCGCGAAAAACTGTTTTTT. This translates into CASSLGQSREKLFF.

The chain carries TRBV5-1 and TRBJ1-4; 8 bases match TRBD1. Germline CDR1 SGHRS, CDR2 YFSETQ. J gave up 8 bases and V 1 base, and 4 bases lay outside the gene matches. The CDR3 has 14 amino acids. The CDR3 bases are TGCGCCAGCAGCTTGCAAGGACAGGGAGAAAAACTGTTTTTT. This codes for CASSLQGQGEKLFF.

CDR3: CSVDVGSSETQYF. CDR3 bases: TGCAGCGTTGATGTTGGTTCGAGCGAGACCCAGTACTTC. The chain employs TRBV29-1 and TRBJ2-5, with D unresolved. The CDR3 runs to 13 residues. V was shortened by 3 bases and J by 5 bases, with 13 bases between the two germline ends. From germline, CDR1 is SQVTM and CDR2 ANQGSEA. Full variable domain (missing parts from reference TRBV29-1 and TRBJ2-5): SAVISQKPSRDICQRGTSLTIQCQVDSQVTMMFWYRQQPGQSLTLIATANQGSEATYESGFVIDKFPISRPNLTFSTLTVSNMSPEDSSIYLCSVDVGSSETQYFGPGTRLLVL.

This chain joins TRBV5-4 and TRBJ1-2, with D perhaps matching TRBD1 (5 bases). Trimming removed 4 bases at V and 3 bases at J, with 13 bases between. This CDR3 has 14 residues. The V gene's germline CDR1 is SGHNT and CDR2 YYREEE (reference sequence). CDR3 bases: TGTGCCAGCAGCCCCAGGGAAAACTACTATGGCTACACCTTC. Translating it yields CASSPRENYYGYTF.

This clone was observed a handful of times. V gene TRBV6-5 combines with J gene TRBJ2-7; TRBD1 might be the D (7 bases). Germline assignment: CDR1 MNHEY and CDR2 SVGAGI. The CDR3 loop spans 13 amino acids. V gave up 6 bases and J gave up 2 bases, with 11 bases separating them. Written as DNA, the CDR3 is TGTGCCAGCAGCGACAGGGAGGCCTACGAGCAGTACTTC. This translates into CASSDREAYEQYF.

The chain carries TRBV23-1 and TRBJ2-7; TRBD1 might be the D (5 bases). TRBV23-1 is an ORF, with its function uncertain. V lost 9 bases and J lost 2, with 8 bases in between. This CDR3 is 11 amino acids long. Written as DNA, the CDR3 is TGCGCCAGTGGGGCGACCTACGAGCAGTACTTC. It encodes CASGATYEQYF.

The chain uses TRBV5-1 and TRBJ1-6; D not resolved. This CDR3 comprises 13 residues. Trimming cost V 4 bases and J 13 bases, with 15 bases left between them. CDR1 is SGHRS and CDR2 is YFSETQ in the germline V gene. This CDR3 is CASSPDSNLPLHF. CDR3 nucleotides: TGCGCCAGCAGCCCAGACTCAAACCTGCCCCTCCACTTT.

Only a few counts were recorded for this clone. CDR3 in amino acids: CASRDSGFYEQYF. In nucleotides, the CDR3 is TGTGCCAGTCGGGACAGTGGGTTCTACGAGCAGTACTTC. The chain has TRBV6-6 and TRBJ2-7; 7 positions match TRBD1. The CDR3 totals 13 residues. V shed 9 bases and J 3 bases; nucleotides not matched to a gene: 8. The germline gives CDR1 MNHNY, CDR2 SVGAGI (reference sequence).

This rearrangement joins TRBV7-9 to TRBJ1-1; the D is unclear. Germline CDR1 is SEHNR and CDR2 is FQNEAQ (reference sequence). V was pared by 2 bases and J by 3 bases, with 7 bases between. This CDR3 comprises 13 residues. In DNA, the CDR3 is TGTGCCAGCAGCTTAAGAGCGGACACTGAAGCTTTCTTT. Amino acid sequence: CASSLRADTEAFF. The full variable domain, rest sourced from reference TRBV7-9 and TRBJ1-1, is DTGVSQNPRHKITKRGQNVTFRCDPISEHNRLYWYRQTLGQGPEFLTYFQNEAQLEKSRLLSDRFSAERPKGSFSTLEIQRTEQGDSAMYLCASSLRADTEAFFGQGTRLTVV.

The gene calls are TRBV5-6 and TRBJ1-2, with 7 bases matching TRBD1. Per the germline V gene, CDR1 is SGHDT and CDR2 is YYEEEE. Trimming at V came to 0 bases and at J to 7 bases, leaving 3 bases not matched to a gene. The CDR3 length is 13 residues. The CDR3 sequence: CASSLDRGSGYTF. The CDR3 DNA is TGTGCCAGCAGCTTGGACAGGGGTAGTGGCTACACCTTC. The entire variable domain, with the rest obtained from reference TRBV5-6 and TRBJ1-2, is as follows: DAGVTQSPTHLIKTRGQQVTLRCSPKSGHDTVSWYQQALGQGPQFIFQYYEEEERQRGNFPDRFSGHQFPNYSSELNVNALLLGDSALYLCASSLDRGSGYTFGSGTRLTVV.

This clone showed up just a few times. This chain uses TRBV5-4 with TRBJ1-1, with D possibly being TRBD1 (5 bases). CDR3 length: 14 amino acids. Germline CDR1 and CDR2: SGHNT and YYREEE (reference sequence). V was pared by 6 bases and J by 3 bases, with 15 bases between. The CDR3 nucleotides are TGTGCCAGCACCGATGGGGGGACGGACACTGAAGCTTTCTTT. Translated, it gives CASTDGGTDTEAFF.

The chain is built from TRBV2 and TRBJ2-5; 9 positions match TRBD2. Losses at the gene ends were 6 bases for V and 5 bases for J; bases not matched to a gene: 10. In germline, CDR1 is SNHLY, CDR2 FYNNEI. This CDR3 has 15 residues. The CDR3 sequence: CASRMRGGLRETQYF. CDR3 nucleotide sequence: TGTGCCAGCAGGATGCGGGGGGGCCTTCGCGAGACCCAGTACTTC.

The chain employs TRBV2 and TRBJ1-5; D gene unclear. With 6 bases removed from V and 5 bases from J, the gap between germline ends came to 14 bases. Germline V gene lookup returns CDR1 SNHLY and CDR2 FYNNEI. CDR3 length: 14 residues. As DNA, the CDR3 is TGTGCCAGCAGCGCTGACAACCATTATCAGCCCCAGCATTTT. As protein: CASSADNHYQPQHF. Together with reference TRBV2 and TRBJ1-5, the CDR3 gives the full variable domain: EPEVTQTPSHQVTQMGQEVILRCVPISNHLYFYWYRQILGQKVEFLVSFYNNEISEKSEIFDDQFSVERPDGSNFTLKIRSTKLEDSAMYFCASSADNHYQPQHFGDGTRLSIL.

This chain links TRBV6-5 with TRBJ2-1; 8 positions match TRBD2. CDR3 size: 15 residues. Per the germline V gene, CDR1 is MNHEY and CDR2 is SVGAGI. J lost 5 bases, V lost 2 bases, and 5 bases had no gene match. The DNA of the CDR3 is TGTGCCAGCAGTTACCCCGGGGGGGAGAACAATGAGCAGTTCTTC. Its translation is CASSYPGGENNEQFF.

This clone has just a few counts. This chain links TRBV28 with TRBJ1-5; TRBD1 might be the D (5 bases). The V end was cut by 5 bases, the J end by 2 bases, with 13 bases between. The CDR3 consists of 15 residues. The germline V gene has CDR1 MDHEN and CDR2 SYDVKM. CDR3 amino acids: CASSPTAQGNQPQHF. CDR3 nucleotide sequence: TGTGCCAGCAGTCCGACAGCTCAGGGCAATCAGCCCCAGCATTTT.

The chain links TRBV7-3 to TRBJ1-5; D uncertain. The CDR3 consists of 13 residues. The germline V gene has CDR1 SGHTA and CDR2 FQGTGA. The V end lost 5 bases, the J end lost 4 bases, and 9 bases lay between the germline ends. As DNA, the CDR3 is TGTGCCAGCAGCGATGGCGGAAATCAGCCCCAGCATTTT. Protein: CASSDGGNQPQHF.